A selection of T cell receptor beta chains follows, all from one sample in a study of shared T cell receptors in the human thymus. Clones were read by immunoSEQ multiplex PCR, and TCRdb kept only the in-frame ones, dropping some. Seen here are about 540,000 clones, about 80% observed once, and the top ten hold 0.013%. The sample was also linked to a second study, of human thymus T cells.

Sequencing input: thymocytes. Receptors were obtained from a boy under three years old with a congenital heart defect. Each CDR3 is given with its conserved first and last residue. Each record gives: V gene, CDR3 protein.

v_call: TRBV11-2
cdr3_aa: CASSLVGPGVNEKLFF

v_call: TRBV19
cdr3_aa: CASSISRGREKLFF

v_call: TRBV5-8
cdr3_aa: CASSLALNEKLFF

v_call: TRBV6-1
cdr3_aa: CASSDWSGGPTDTQYF

v_call: TRBV27
cdr3_aa: CASSEGGAGGYTF

v_call: TRBV2
cdr3_aa: CASRRTSGTVYEQYF

v_call: TRBV19
cdr3_aa: CASSRDRGPQHF

v_call: TRBV6-5
cdr3_aa: CASSYTLRTANYGYTF

v_call: TRBV30
cdr3_aa: CAWMDCYYGYTF

v_call: TRBV5-1
cdr3_aa: CASSLKAGWSHGYTF

v_call: TRBV2
cdr3_aa: CASSHKREGPETQYF

v_call: TRBV7-9
cdr3_aa: CASSSGQFPLSGNTIYF

v_call: TRBV19
cdr3_aa: CASSTRTGYQPQHF

v_call: TRBV2
cdr3_aa: CASSDWGRAGAYEQYF

v_call: TRBV18
cdr3_aa: CASSPSGQDYGYTF

v_call: TRBV27
cdr3_aa: CASSLAARRREGRGDTQYF

v_call: TRBV7-8
cdr3_aa: CASSGGTSGPTSTDTQYF

v_call: TRBV28
cdr3_aa: CASSSRPHQQETQYF

v_call: TRBV10-1
cdr3_aa: CASRRDRGGEQYF

v_call: TRBV19
cdr3_aa: CASSGHASSGNTIYF

v_call: TRBV14
cdr3_aa: CASSHPTGENTEAFF

v_call: TRBV27
cdr3_aa: CASTFRGTSGRSEQYF

v_call: TRBV2
cdr3_aa: CASKVSGRLETQYF

v_call: TRBV14
cdr3_aa: CASSQDSDSSYEQYF

v_call: TRBV15
cdr3_aa: CATSLLSGTGGKDEQFF

v_call: TRBV28
cdr3_aa: CASRDPGTENTEAFF

v_call: TRBV5-1
cdr3_aa: CASSLEFGEQYF

v_call: TRBV2
cdr3_aa: CASSTWTGTSETTDTQYF

v_call: TRBV2
cdr3_aa: CASRGTSGRARADTQYF

v_call: TRBV25-1
cdr3_aa: CASSDPTSGQDEQFF

v_call: TRBV10-3
cdr3_aa: CATSAGSPGQPQHF

v_call: TRBV11-2
cdr3_aa: CASSAHGRQQETQYF

v_call: TRBV10-3
cdr3_aa: CAISENRTSGRSHEQYF

v_call: TRBV6-6
cdr3_aa: CASSTRTGVANQPQHF

v_call: TRBV15
cdr3_aa: CATSRPGDSKNIQYF

v_call: TRBV15
cdr3_aa: CATSRPPGQGNSGNTIYF

v_call: TRBV27
cdr3_aa: CASSLAGVETQYF

v_call: TRBV4-3
cdr3_aa: CASSQDCSSARGVIDTEAFF

v_call: TRBV5-1
cdr3_aa: CASSSTDRPLTYNEQFF

v_call: TRBV10-3
cdr3_aa: CAISVVDSPRDTQYF

v_call: TRBV30
cdr3_aa: CAWSESGGPLETQYF

v_call: TRBV11-3
cdr3_aa: CASSLGGASGRNNEQFF

v_call: TRBV10-3
cdr3_aa: CAIMGQGESSYEQYF

v_call: TRBV19
cdr3_aa: CASGGLASSYNEQFF

v_call: TRBV6-5
cdr3_aa: CASSRGQALGQPQHF

v_call: TRBV7-6
cdr3_aa: CASSPITLPNNTGELFF

v_call: TRBV11-2
cdr3_aa: CASRDRTYEQYF

v_call: TRBV5-1
cdr3_aa: CASSFLREPRSGTGVAEAFF

v_call: TRBV5-1
cdr3_aa: CASSFGQKIYTEAFF

v_call: TRBV4-3
cdr3_aa: CASSQALRLLAGGPSDTQYF

v_call: TRBV5-1
cdr3_aa: CASSLFRAGFYNEQFF

v_call: TRBV19
cdr3_aa: CASSIAERGLKEDEQFF

v_call: TRBV29-1
cdr3_aa: CSGGRDSLSYGYTF

v_call: TRBV25-1
cdr3_aa: CASSDGGRYSNQPQHF